The clone carrying this TCR beta chain was seen a single time. This sample stems from a study of blood T cell repertoires in COVID-19. The germline V gene encodes CDR1 MGHRA and CDR2 YSYEKL. The germline V and J ends were trimmed by 1 base and 6 bases, with 13 bases remaining between them. The CDR3 consists of 15 residues. Original data processing: Amplified reference gene primers provided the basis for estimating nucleated cell counts. Using immunoSEQ multiplex PCR, the repertoire was profiled, and TCRdb retains in-frame clones only, with some absent. V and J calls and clone size are as listed in that table; D and trimming were resolved from the DNA. The sample shows about 150,000 clones, roughly 87% of them seen only once. Participant-given clinical history determined each cohort assignment. A COVID-19 case had been met by exposed participants during the 2 weeks before study entry.

The sample was PBMCs or T cells enriched from blood (not recorded which). This TCR was recovered from a middle-aged woman who had been exposed to COVID-19. This rearrangement joins TRBV4-1 to TRBJ1-5, with D uncertain. CDR3 sequence: CASSQAEDGFQPQHF. The CDR3 DNA reads as TGCGCCAGCAGCCAAGCGGAGGACGGATTTCAGCCCCAGCATTTT.